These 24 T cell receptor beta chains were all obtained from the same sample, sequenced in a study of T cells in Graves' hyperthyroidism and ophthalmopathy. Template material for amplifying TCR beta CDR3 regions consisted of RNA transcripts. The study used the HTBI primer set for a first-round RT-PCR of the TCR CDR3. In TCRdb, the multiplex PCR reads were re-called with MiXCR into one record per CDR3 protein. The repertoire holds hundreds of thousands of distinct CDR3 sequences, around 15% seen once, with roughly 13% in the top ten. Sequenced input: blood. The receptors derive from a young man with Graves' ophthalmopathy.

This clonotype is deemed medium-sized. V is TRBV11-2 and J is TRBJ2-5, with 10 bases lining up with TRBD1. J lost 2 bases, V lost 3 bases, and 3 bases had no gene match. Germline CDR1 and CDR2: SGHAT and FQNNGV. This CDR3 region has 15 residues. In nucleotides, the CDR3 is TGTGCCAGCAGCTTGGGGACAGGGGATCAAGAGACCCAGTACTTC. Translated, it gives CASSLGTGDQETQYF.

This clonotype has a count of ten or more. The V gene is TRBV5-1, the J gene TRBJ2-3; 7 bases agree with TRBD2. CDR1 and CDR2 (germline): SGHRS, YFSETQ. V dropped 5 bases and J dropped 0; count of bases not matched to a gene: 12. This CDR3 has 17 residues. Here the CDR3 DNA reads TGCGCCAGCAGGAGATTTGGCGGGAGCGAAAGCACAGATACGCAGTATTTT. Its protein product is CASRRFGGSESTDTQYF.

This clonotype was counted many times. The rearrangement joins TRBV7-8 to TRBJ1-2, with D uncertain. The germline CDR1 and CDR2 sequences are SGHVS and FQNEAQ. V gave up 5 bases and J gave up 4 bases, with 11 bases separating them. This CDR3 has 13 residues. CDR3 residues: CASSRGKGYGYTF. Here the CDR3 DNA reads TGTGCCAGCAGCCGAGGGAAAGGCTATGGCTACACCTTC.

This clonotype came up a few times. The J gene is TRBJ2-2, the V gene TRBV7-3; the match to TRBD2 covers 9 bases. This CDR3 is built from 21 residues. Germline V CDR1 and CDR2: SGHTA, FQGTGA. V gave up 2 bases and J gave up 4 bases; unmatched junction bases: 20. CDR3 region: CASSLASGGRARREGTGELFF. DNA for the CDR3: TGTGCCAGCAGCTTAGCTTCGGGCGGGAGGGCCAGGCGTGAGGGCACCGGGGAGCTGTTTTTT.

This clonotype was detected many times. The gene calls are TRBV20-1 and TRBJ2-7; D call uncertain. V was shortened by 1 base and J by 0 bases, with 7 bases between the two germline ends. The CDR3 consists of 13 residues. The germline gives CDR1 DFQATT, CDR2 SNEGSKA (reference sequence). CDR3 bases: TGCAGTGCTAGAGTCCGGACCTCCTACGAGCAGTACTTC. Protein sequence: CSARVRTSYEQYF.

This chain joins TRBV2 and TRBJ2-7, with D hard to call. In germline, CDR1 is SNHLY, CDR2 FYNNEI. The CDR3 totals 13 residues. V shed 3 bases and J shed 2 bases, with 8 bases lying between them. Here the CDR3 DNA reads TGTGCCAGCAGTGATGGGCGCACCTACGAGCAGTACTTC. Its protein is CASSDGRTYEQYF.

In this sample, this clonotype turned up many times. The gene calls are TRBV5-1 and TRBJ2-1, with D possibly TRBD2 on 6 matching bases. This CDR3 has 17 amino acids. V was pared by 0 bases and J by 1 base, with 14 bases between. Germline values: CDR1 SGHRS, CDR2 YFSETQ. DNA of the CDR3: TGCGCCAGCAGCTTGGGTAGCGGACTTGGGTCCTACAATGAGCAGTTCTTC. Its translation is CASSLGSGLGSYNEQFF.

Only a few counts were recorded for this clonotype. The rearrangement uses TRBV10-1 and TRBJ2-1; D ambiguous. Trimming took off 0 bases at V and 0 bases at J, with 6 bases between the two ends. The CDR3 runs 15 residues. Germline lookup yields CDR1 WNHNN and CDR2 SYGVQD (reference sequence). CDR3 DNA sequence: TGCGCCAGCAGTGAGTCGGGGATCTCCTACAATGAGCAGTTCTTC. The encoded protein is CASSESGISYNEQFF.

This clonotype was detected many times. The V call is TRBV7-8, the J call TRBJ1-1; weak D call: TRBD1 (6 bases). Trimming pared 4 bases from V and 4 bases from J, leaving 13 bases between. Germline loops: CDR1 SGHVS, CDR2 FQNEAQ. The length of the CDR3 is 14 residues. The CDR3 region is CASSYSGQTTEAFF. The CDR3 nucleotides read TGTGCCAGCAGCTACTCTGGACAGACCACTGAAGCTTTCTTT.

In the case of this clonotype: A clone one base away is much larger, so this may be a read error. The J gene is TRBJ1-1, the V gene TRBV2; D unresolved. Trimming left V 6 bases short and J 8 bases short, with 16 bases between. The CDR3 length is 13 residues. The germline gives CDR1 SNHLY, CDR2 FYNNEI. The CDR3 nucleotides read TGTGCCAGCAGGATAGGACGCGATACCGAAGCTTTCTTT. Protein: CASRIGRDTEAFF.

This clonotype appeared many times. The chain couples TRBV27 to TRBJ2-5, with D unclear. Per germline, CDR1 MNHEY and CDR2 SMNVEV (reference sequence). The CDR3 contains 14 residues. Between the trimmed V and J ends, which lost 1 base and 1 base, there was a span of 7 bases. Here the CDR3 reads CASSLFKSQETQYF. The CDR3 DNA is TGTGCCAGCAGTTTATTTAAGAGCCAAGAGACCCAGTACTTC.

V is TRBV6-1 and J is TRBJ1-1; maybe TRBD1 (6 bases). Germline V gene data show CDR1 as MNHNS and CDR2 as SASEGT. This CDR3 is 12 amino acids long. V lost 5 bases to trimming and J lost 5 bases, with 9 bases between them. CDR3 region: CASSKGGTEAFF. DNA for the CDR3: TGTGCCAGCAGTAAAGGGGGGACTGAAGCTTTCTTT.

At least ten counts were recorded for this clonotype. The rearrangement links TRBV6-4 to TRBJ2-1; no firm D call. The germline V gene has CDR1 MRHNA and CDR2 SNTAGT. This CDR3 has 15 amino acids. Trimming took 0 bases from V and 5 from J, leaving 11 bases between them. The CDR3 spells CASSDSADPNNEQFF. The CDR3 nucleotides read TGTGCCAGCAGTGACTCGGCGGACCCAAACAATGAGCAGTTCTTC.

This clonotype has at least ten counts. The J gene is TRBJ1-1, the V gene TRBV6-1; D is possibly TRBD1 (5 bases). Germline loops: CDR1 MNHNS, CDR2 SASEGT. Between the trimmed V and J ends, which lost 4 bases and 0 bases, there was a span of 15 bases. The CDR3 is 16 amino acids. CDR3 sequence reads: CASSGMGRGLNTEAFF. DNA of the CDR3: TGTGCCAGCAGTGGTATGGGACGCGGGCTGAACACTGAAGCTTTCTTT.

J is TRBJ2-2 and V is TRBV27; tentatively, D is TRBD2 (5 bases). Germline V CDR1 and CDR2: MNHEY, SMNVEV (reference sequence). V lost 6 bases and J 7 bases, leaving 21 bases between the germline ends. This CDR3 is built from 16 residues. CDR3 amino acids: CASSTIGRAPNGELFF. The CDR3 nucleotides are TGTGCCAGCAGCACGATTGGGCGGGCCCCGAACGGGGAGCTGTTTTTT.

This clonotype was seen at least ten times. The DNA of the CDR3 is TGTGCCTGGGAGGGGAGCCACTACGAGCAGTACTTC. Encoded protein: CAWEGSHYEQYF. The genes are TRBV30 and TRBJ2-7, with D perhaps matching TRBD1 or TRBD2 (5 bases each). The CDR3 has 12 residues. Germline CDR1 is GTSNPN and CDR2 is SVGIG (reference sequence). Deletions cut 5 bases from V and 3 bases from J, with 11 bases between.

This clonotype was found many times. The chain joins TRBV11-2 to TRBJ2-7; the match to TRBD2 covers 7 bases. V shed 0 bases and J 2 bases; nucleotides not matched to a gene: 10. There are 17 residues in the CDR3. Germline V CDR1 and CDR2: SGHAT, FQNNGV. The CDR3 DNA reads TGTGCCAGCAGCTTAGATCATCCCCGGGAGGTACCCTACGAGCAGTACTTC. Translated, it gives CASSLDHPREVPYEQYF.

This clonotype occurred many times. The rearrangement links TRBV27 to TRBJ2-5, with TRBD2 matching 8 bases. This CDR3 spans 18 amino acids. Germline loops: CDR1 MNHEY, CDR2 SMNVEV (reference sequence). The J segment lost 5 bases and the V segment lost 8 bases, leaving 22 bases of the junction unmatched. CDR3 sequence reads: CASGPGTRILGTAETQYF. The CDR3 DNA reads TGTGCCAGCGGCCCCGGGACTAGGATTCTGGGGACCGCCGAGACCCAGTACTTC.

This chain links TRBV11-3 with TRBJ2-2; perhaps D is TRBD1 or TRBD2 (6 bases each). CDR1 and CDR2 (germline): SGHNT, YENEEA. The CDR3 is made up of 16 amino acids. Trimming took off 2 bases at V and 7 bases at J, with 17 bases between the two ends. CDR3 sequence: CASSLPGGLRGGELFF. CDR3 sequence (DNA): TGTGCCAGCAGCTTACCCGGGGGACTCAGGGGCGGGGAGCTGTTTTTT.

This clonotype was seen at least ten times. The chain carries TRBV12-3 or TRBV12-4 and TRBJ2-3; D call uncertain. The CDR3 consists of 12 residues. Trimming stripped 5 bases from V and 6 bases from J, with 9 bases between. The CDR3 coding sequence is TGTGCCAGCAGTATCCTAGGGGATACGCAGTATTTT. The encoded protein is CASSILGDTQYF.

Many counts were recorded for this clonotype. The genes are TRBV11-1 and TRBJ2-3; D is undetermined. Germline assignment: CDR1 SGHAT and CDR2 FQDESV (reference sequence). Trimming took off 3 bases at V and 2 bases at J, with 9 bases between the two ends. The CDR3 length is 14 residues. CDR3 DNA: TGTGCCAGCAGCTTCCCATTTAACACAGATACGCAGTATTTT. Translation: CASSFPFNTDTQYF.

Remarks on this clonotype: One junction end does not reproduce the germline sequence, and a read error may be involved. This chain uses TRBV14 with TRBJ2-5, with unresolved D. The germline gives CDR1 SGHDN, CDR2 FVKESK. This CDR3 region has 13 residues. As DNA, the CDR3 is TGTGCCAGCAGCCGCCAACCCCAAAAGACCCAGTACTTC. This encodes CASSRQPQKTQYF.

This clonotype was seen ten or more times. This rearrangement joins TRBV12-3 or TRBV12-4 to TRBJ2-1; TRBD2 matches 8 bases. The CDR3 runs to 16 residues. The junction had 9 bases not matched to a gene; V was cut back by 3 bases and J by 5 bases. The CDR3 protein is CASSFPTGGLDNEQFF. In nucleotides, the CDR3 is TGTGCCAGCAGTTTTCCTACGGGAGGGTTAGACAATGAGCAGTTCTTC.

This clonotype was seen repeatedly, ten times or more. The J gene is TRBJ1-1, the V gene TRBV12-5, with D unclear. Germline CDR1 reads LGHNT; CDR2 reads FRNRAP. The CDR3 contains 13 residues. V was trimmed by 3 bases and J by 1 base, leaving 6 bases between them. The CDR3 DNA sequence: TGTGCTAGTGGTTTTGCTGAGAACACTGAAGCTTTCTTT. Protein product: CASGFAENTEAFF.